Presented here are 9 T cell receptor beta chains from one specimen sequenced in a study of T cell repertoires in cytomegalovirus infection. Via MiXCR, TCRdb re-called the reads, giving one row per CDR3 protein. This table holds 300,000 to 400,000 distinct CDR3 sequences, about 28% found once. Their antigens are not known. The material was cultured PBMCs, obtained from culture after CMV antigen stimulation. These receptors originate from a human donor in good health (CMV status not recorded). Some clones in this sample may be carry-over from other donors' samples.

The chain links TRBV20-1 to TRBJ2-1, with D unresolved. The CDR3 has 14 amino acids. The germline V gene encodes CDR1 DFQATT and CDR2 SNEGSKA (reference sequence). Between the trimmed V and J ends, which lost 2 bases and 5 bases, there was a span of 13 bases. The CDR3 DNA is TGCAGTGCTAGACCCTGGGCCCTAAACAATGAGCAGTTCTTC. This gives the protein CSARPWALNNEQFF.

In its sample, this clonotype was seen many times. At one end, the junction sequence differs from germline, possibly due to a read error. The J gene is TRBJ1-5, the V gene TRBV7-2; D gene uncertain. The CDR3 totals 13 residues. Germline values: CDR1 SGHTA, CDR2 FQGNSA. The CDR3 loop is CASSRSSNQPQHF. The CDR3 nucleotides read TGCGCCAGCAGCCGTAGTAGCAATCAGCCCCAGCATTTT. The full variable domain, its missing parts supplied by reference TRBV7-2 and TRBJ1-5, is GAGVSQSPSNKVTEKGKDVELRCDPISGHTALYWYRQSLGQGLEFLIYFQGNSAPDKSGLPSDRFSAERTGGSVSTLTIQRTQQEDSAVYLCASSRSSNQPQHFGDGTRLSIL.

This clonotype was counted between two and nine times. The chain links TRBV12-3 or TRBV12-4 to TRBJ1-4, with a possible D match to TRBD1 (5 bases). Trimming cost V 2 bases and J 5 bases, with 9 bases left between them. CDR3 size: 14 residues. CDR3 protein: CASSLMGRNEKLFF. The CDR3 DNA reads TGTGCCAGCAGTTTAATGGGGCGCAATGAAAAACTGTTTTTT.

This clonotype has only one observation. This chain connects TRBV5-4 to TRBJ2-4; 10 bases agree with TRBD1. Trimming removed 3 bases from V and 8 bases from J; junction bases left unmatched: 14. Germline loops: CDR1 SGHNT, CDR2 YYREEE (reference sequence). The CDR3 sequence is 17 residues long. The CDR3 reads CASSSPPGQGTEDIQYF. CDR3 bases: TGTGCCAGCAGCTCCCCCCCGGGACAGGGGACCGAGGACATTCAGTACTTC. Together with reference TRBV5-4 and TRBJ2-4, the CDR3 gives the full variable domain: ETGVTQSPTHLIKTRGQQVTLRCSSQSGHNTVSWYQQALGQGPQFIFQYYREEENGRGNFPPRFSGLQFPNYSSELNVNALELDDSALYLCASSSPPGQGTEDIQYFGAGTRLSVL.

As for this clonotype: A read error may produce the germline difference seen at one junction end. This rearrangement joins TRBV2 to TRBJ2-4; no reliable D call. The CDR3 runs to 14 residues. Germline-derived CDR1 and CDR2 are SNHLY and FYNNEI. This chain's CDR3 is CATGPQPSGAVPDF. CDR3 in DNA: TGTGCCACCGGTCCACAACCGTCGGGTGCAGTACCCGACTTC.

The CDR3 coding sequence is TGTGCCAGTAGGGACAGGGGGCGCACTGAAGCTTTCTTT. Protein: CASRDRGRTEAFF. The V call is TRBV19, the J call TRBJ1-1, with 11 nucleotides matching TRBD1. The length of the CDR3 is 13 residues. With V trimmed by 6 bases and J by 4 bases, 1 base remained unmatched. Germline CDR1 reads LNHDA; CDR2 reads SQIVND (reference sequence).

This chain connects TRBV5-1 to TRBJ2-1, with D unclear. The germline CDR1 and CDR2 sequences are SGHRS and YFSETQ. CDR3 length: 15 amino acids. Between the trimmed V and J ends, which lost 4 bases and 10 bases, there was a span of 21 bases. CDR3 loop: CASSLDSGPIDEQFF. The CDR3, as DNA: TGCGCCAGCAGCCTAGATTCCGGCCCAATCGACGAGCAGTTCTTC.

This clonotype was counted a few times. The gene calls are TRBV2 and TRBJ1-3; D is uncertain. The CDR3 runs to 15 residues. Trimming pared 5 bases from V and 0 bases from J, leaving 11 bases between. The germline gives CDR1 SNHLY, CDR2 FYNNEI. The CDR3 protein is CASSSDRSSGNTIYF. CDR3 bases: TGTGCCAGCAGTTCTGACCGGAGCTCTGGAAACACCATATATTTT.

This clonotype has just one count. This chain joins TRBV6-6 and TRBJ1-3; TRBD1 matches at 8 bases. This CDR3 is built from 12 residues. Germline V CDR1 and CDR2: MNHNY, SVGAGI (reference sequence). V lost 5 bases to trimming and J lost 9 bases; unmatched junction nucleotides: 3. The CDR3 loop is CASSQTGATIYF. In DNA, the CDR3 is TGTGCCAGCAGTCAGACAGGGGCCACCATATATTTT.